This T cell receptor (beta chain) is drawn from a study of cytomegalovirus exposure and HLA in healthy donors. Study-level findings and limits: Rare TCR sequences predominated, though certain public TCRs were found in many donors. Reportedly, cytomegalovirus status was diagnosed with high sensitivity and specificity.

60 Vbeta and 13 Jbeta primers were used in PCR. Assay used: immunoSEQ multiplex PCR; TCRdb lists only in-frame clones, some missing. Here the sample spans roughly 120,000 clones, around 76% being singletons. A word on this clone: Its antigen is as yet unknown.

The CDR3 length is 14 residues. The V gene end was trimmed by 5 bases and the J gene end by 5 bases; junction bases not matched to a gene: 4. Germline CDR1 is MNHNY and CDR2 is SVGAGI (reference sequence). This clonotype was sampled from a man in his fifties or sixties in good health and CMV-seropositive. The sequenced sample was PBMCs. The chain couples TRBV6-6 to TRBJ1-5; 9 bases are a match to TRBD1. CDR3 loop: CASSDRQGDQPQHF. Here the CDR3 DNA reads TGTGCCAGCAGTGATCGACAGGGGGATCAGCCCCAGCATTTT.